This T cell receptor beta chain comes out of a study of regulatory T cells in long-lasting Graves disease (dated by TCRdb to the early 2020s). Broadly, across the study: Newly diagnosed Graves' disease patients had taken antithyroid drugs for less than 3 months. A total of around 33 samples were covered by TCR sequencing, comprising some 13 persistent and around 20 newly diagnosed Graves' disease patients. Patients with persistent Graves' disease were compared with patients with newly diagnosed Graves' disease using TCR sequencing and RNA sequencing of peripheral blood. The study was conducted in China and was registered as a clinical trial.

The library was produced with multiplex PCR. The instrument given in TCRdb is Illumina HiSeq 4000. iRepertoire HTBI primers and Arm-PCR amplification of CDR3 regions were used to construct TCR beta libraries. Gel purification was performed on PCR products prior to sequencing. The study's processing was this. Gene usage analysis of CDR3 amino acid clonotypes relied on the roughly 60 TRBV and 12 to 15 TRBJ segments identified across samples. Filtered high-quality paired reads were merged into contigs using COPE and FqMerger. BLAST was used to align contigs to IMGT TRBV, TRBD and TRBJ reference genes, with CDR3 defined following IMGT. Any clonotype with a frequency above 0.1% was classified as a highly expanded clone. Shannon entropy was used to measure repertoire diversity, and the Gini coefficient was used to measure V-J evenness. A clonotype found in more than one individual was treated as public. In TCRdb, the public reads were trimmed at Q25 with fastp and aligned with MiXCR, with productive beta chains retained. Every distinct CDR3 protein forms one entry, paired with its most common genes and DNA. TCRdb, not the authors, supplied the V and J calls. This sample gives around 420,000 distinct CDR3 sequences in total; approximately 16% of them show up just once. In total, the top ten clones hold roughly 7.7% of the sample.

What this sample's time point label stands for: newly diagnosed GD, antithyroid drugs for less than 3 months. RNA was extracted from PBMCs in TRIzol for both TCR sequencing and RNA sequencing. The diagnosis of Graves' disease was made according to American Thyroid Association guidelines. Recruitment of patients was carried out at an endocrinology department in Xi'an, China. From each patient, 8 to 10 milliliters of peripheral blood was collected into an EDTA anticoagulant tube. Ficoll Paque Plus density gradient separation was used to isolate PBMCs, and no further T cell sorting was performed. RNA quality was checked with an Agilent 2100 Bioanalyzer and agarose gel, and concentration with a NanoDrop 2000. In this sample, this clonotype turned up many times. The clone's antigen remains unknown. Within one base of it there is no much larger clone, and no base qualities were kept. Study-wide conclusions, independent of this receptor: TRBV28, TRBJ1-2 and TRBJ2-5 were preferentially used in persistent disease, while TRBV20-1 and TRBJ2-1 were favored in newly diagnosed disease. Only the TCR beta chain was sequenced and analyzed. The study examined only peripheral blood because the primary lesion, thyroid tissue, could not be accessed. Compared with newly diagnosed patients, persistent Graves' disease patients had lower TCR Shannon entropy and fewer highly expanded clones, which suggests clonal expansion. The authors acknowledged the small sample size as a limitation that may reduce accuracy. A larger number of public clonotypes was shared among persistent patients (around 2,700) than among newly diagnosed patients (roughly 980).

CDR1 and CDR2, per the germline V gene, are KGHDR and SFDVKD. A distance of 3 bases separates the germline ends of V and J, which lose 2 bases and 0 bases respectively. From the cysteine up to the phenylalanine, the CDR3 has a length of 13 residues. Of all the DNA, just the CDR3 is kept, 39 bases in frame from base 1. These same records also appear under a second study, on T cells in Graves' hyperthyroidism and ophthalmopathy. The second paper states: Stable Graves' hyperthyroidism was defined as no progression to ophthalmopathy during 18 months of follow-up. Hyperthyroidism patients were aged 18 to 65 years and newly diagnosed, with disease duration of less than 2 months. Patients with uncontrolled infections, other autoimmune diseases, pregnancy or lactation were excluded. Diagnoses were based on clinical symptoms, serum thyroxine and TRAb, thyroid ultrasound and orbital computed tomography. A first-round RT-PCR of the TCR CDR3 used the HTBI primer set with the Qiagen OneStep RT-PCR kit. Blood samples also contained most of the expanded thyroid clonotypes (frequency above 0.001), which suggests that blood repertoires may reflect thyroid immune responses. A 13 V-J signature model separated ophthalmopathy from stable hyperthyroidism, with 87.88% sensitivity and 81.08% specificity in cross-validation and 80%/75% in testing. In validation, progression to ophthalmopathy was predicted by the model with 55% to 71% sensitivity and roughly 76% specificity, a median of roughly 6.4 months before onset. To identify TCR V-J signatures that set the groups apart, the researchers used a discovery cohort of about a hundred patients, made up of fewer than 50 with Graves' ophthalmopathy and about 60 with stable Graves' hyperthyroidism. Prospective prediction of ophthalmopathy was tested in an independent validation cohort of fewer than 20 hyperthyroidism patients and around 16 patients who later progressed to ophthalmopathy. The roughly 99 discovery patients were divided at random into training and test sets in a 7:3 ratio. Thyroid tissue and blood T-cell repertoires from six or seven Graves' hyperthyroidism patients were also compared in the study. After blood sampling, hyperthyroidism patients were treated with methimazole at a starting dose of 30 mg daily, and ophthalmopathy patients were treated with high-dose intravenous methylprednisolone. Libraries were constructed in a second round of multiplex PCR, after which size selection and purification were carried out. The libraries were sequenced on an Illumina HiSeq2000 using paired-end 100 bp reads. Raw data were processed with SOAPnuke, discarding reads with adapters, uncalled bases, mean Phred below 15, or no exact constant-primer or identifier match. COPE v1.2.5 was used to merge the high-quality paired reads, and each unique nucleotide sequence was defined as a clonotype. Clonotypes were aligned to IMGT TRBV, TRBD and TRBJ reference segments using MiTCR v1.1. The analysis included only V-J combinations with a frequency above 0.0001, which together covered more than 98% of the repertoires. A TCS score was defined as the ratio of F50 (clonal expansion) to E x V (chaos), with BLOSUM62-based TCRdist applied between CDR3 peptides within each V-J. Welch's t-statistics and random forest reduced just over 500 V-J features to around 14, which were used in a naive Bayes classifier (R e1071). Sample size was not statistically predetermined, and blinding of investigators to group allocation was not performed. TCR Vbeta CDR3 sequencing of roughly 140 peripheral blood samples (over 40 ophthalmopathy, 70 to 85 hyperthyroidism and roughly 17 progressor patients) is reported in the paper.

The input for sequencing was peripheral blood mononuclear cells (PBMCs), taken at new diagnosis, from a patient treated with antithyroid drugs. The sequence came from a woman between 40 and 50 years old with Graves disease. Donor details come from another sample of the same person, matched by shared clones. The V and J genes are TRBV24-1 and TRBJ1-1, with no confident D gene call. The DNA sequence is given as TGTGCCACCAGTGATTCCGTGAACACTGAAGCTTTCTTT. This encodes CATSDSVNTEAFF.